These 31 T cell receptor beta chains were sequenced from one sample in a study of T cell changes during pregnancy in multiple sclerosis. Assay: immunoSEQ multiplex PCR; the TCRdb copy retains only in-frame clones and omits some. The table lists tens of thousands of clones, approximately 93% of them singletons, with roughly 2.6% in the top ten. The sample here was CD8+ T cells from peripheral blood mononuclear cells, taken in the third trimester of pregnancy. The receptors originated from a female donor with multiple sclerosis, enrolled in a pregnancy study.

This clone showed up just a few times. The chain employs TRBV2 and TRBJ1-1; perhaps TRBD1 as D (5 bases). This CDR3 comprises 14 residues. V was cut by 6 bases and J by 0 bases, with 11 bases left in between. Germline V gene data show CDR1 as SNHLY and CDR2 as FYNNEI. The CDR3 nucleotides read TGTGCCAGCAGGCCAGGGATTTTGAACACTGAAGCTTTCTTT. It codes for CASRPGILNTEAFF.

This clone was seen more than once but under ten times. This chain links TRBV5-1 with TRBJ2-2, with a possible D match to TRBD2 (6 bases). With 4 bases removed from V and 6 bases from J, the gap between germline ends came to 10 bases. The V gene's germline CDR1 is SGHRS and CDR2 YFSETQ. This CDR3 has 13 residues. The CDR3 sequence: CASSLWGAGELFF. The CDR3 DNA reads as TGCGCCAGCAGCCTTTGGGGGGCCGGGGAGCTGTTTTTT. Based on the CDR3 plus reference TRBV5-1 and TRBJ2-2, the full variable domain is KAGVTQTPRYLIKTRGQQVTLSCSPISGHRSVSWYQQTPGQGLQFLFEYFSETQRNKGNFPGRFSGRQFSNSRSEMNVSTLELGDSALYLCASSLWGAGELFFGEGSRLTVL.

V usage is TRBV5-8 and J usage is TRBJ1-2, with 12 bases matching TRBD1. The CDR3 has 18 amino acids. The germline gives CDR1 SGHTS, CDR2 YDEGEE. Germline trimming cut 4 bases from V and 3 bases from J; bases unmatched to any gene: 13. CDR3 bases: TGTGCCAGCAGCGTAGGTGAGGGGACAGGGGGCTTCGACTATGGCTACACCTTC. Amino acids: CASSVGEGTGGFDYGYTF.

This sequence joins TRBV27 and TRBJ2-1; 9 bases map to TRBD1. CDR1 is MNHEY, CDR2 SMNVEV, per germline (reference sequence). The ends lost 5 bases at V and 7 bases at J; junction bases unmatched: 6. The CDR3 runs 14 residues. The CDR3 reads CASSDRGYLNEQFF. The CDR3 region has the DNA TGTGCCAGCAGTGACAGGGGGTACCTGAATGAGCAGTTCTTC.

CDR3 loop: CASSWGPGREQFF. The CDR3 nucleotides read TGTGCCAGCAGTTGGGGGCCCGGGAGGGAGCAGTTCTTC. The rearrangement joins TRBV27 to TRBJ2-1; a weak D match, TRBD2 (7 bases). Trimming pared 4 bases from V and 10 bases from J, leaving 14 bases between. The CDR3 extends over 13 amino acids. The germline V gene encodes CDR1 MNHEY and CDR2 SMNVEV (reference sequence).

The chain uses TRBV5-1 and TRBJ2-7; TRBD2 matches 8 bases. The CDR3 is made up of 15 amino acids. The ends lost 4 bases at V and 6 bases at J; junction bases unmatched: 12. CDR1 is SGHRS, CDR2 YFSETQ, per germline. CDR3 DNA: TGCGCCAGCAGCGAAAAGCGGGAGCGTGGAGGCGAGCAGTACTTC. Its protein is CASSEKRERGGEQYF.

The rearrangement joins TRBV9 to TRBJ2-3; D is unresolved. CDR1 is SGDLS, CDR2 YYNGEE, per germline. The CDR3 contains 14 residues. V was cut by 3 bases and J by 4 bases, with 12 bases left in between. Written as DNA, the CDR3 is TGTGCCAGCAGCGGGAGAGGTTCCCCAGATACGCAGTATTTT. Translated: CASSGRGSPDTQYF.

The chain recombines TRBV7-2 with TRBJ2-1; D is uncertain. From germline, CDR1 is SGHTA and CDR2 FQGNSA. CDR3 length: 15 amino acids. V was cut by 0 bases and J by 0 bases, with 6 bases left in between. The CDR3 coding sequence is TGTGCCAGCAGCTTAGCGCCCAGCTCCTACAATGAGCAGTTCTTC. It translates to CASSLAPSSYNEQFF.

This clone was detected once. The chain combines TRBV19 with TRBJ2-7; 7 nucleotides line up with TRBD2. Germline V gives CDR1 LNHDA, CDR2 SQIVND (reference sequence). After removal of 6 bases from V and 4 bases from J, the junction contained 9 bases not matched to a gene. The CDR3 spans 14 residues. Written as DNA, the CDR3 is TGTGCCAGTAGCCCAGCGGGATCCCTTTACGAGCAGTACTTC. Its translation is CASSPAGSLYEQYF.

The rearrangement joins TRBV30 to TRBJ1-2; D unclear. Trimming stripped 1 base from V and 8 bases from J, with 14 bases between. Germline V gives CDR1 GTSNPN, CDR2 SVGIG (reference sequence). The CDR3 loop spans 13 amino acids. CDR3 nucleotide sequence: TGTGCCTGGAGTGCCGGGGTTTCAGCGGGCTACACCTTC. Translating gives CAWSAGVSAGYTF.

V is TRBV9 and J is TRBJ2-2, with D perhaps TRBD2 (6 bases). Per germline, CDR1 SGDLS and CDR2 YYNGEE. Trimming left V 3 bases short and J 3 bases short, with 18 bases between. The length of the CDR3 is 17 residues. The CDR3 is CASSDQTLGTHTGELFF. The CDR3 bases are TGTGCCAGCAGCGACCAAACTTTGGGGACTCACACCGGGGAGCTGTTTTTT. The whole variable domain, filled in from reference TRBV9 and TRBJ2-2, reads DSGVTQTPKHLITATGQRVTLRCSPRSGDLSVYWYQQSLDQGLQFLIQYYNGEERAKGNILERFSAQQFPDLHSELNLSSLELGDSALYFCASSDQTLGTHTGELFFGEGSRLTVL.

This clone was recorded only once. The chain is built from TRBV5-8 and TRBJ2-7, with 8 nucleotides matching TRBD2. V lost 2 bases, J lost 6 bases, and 4 bases stayed unmatched. CDR1 SGHTS and CDR2 YDEGEE come from the germline V gene. The CDR3 extends over 13 amino acids. This chain's CDR3 is CASSLAGESEQYF. The DNA of the CDR3 is TGTGCCAGCAGCTTAGCGGGAGAGTCCGAGCAGTACTTC.

This chain connects TRBV4-3 to TRBJ2-1; a possible D gene is TRBD1 (6 bases). This CDR3 is 16 amino acids long. Germline CDR1 is LGHNA and CDR2 is YSLEER. V lost 1 base to trimming and J lost 8 bases, with 18 bases between them. CDR3 DNA: TGCGCCAGCAGCCAAGCGCCCGGGACATTCCGGGATGAGCAGTTCTTC. The encoded protein is CASSQAPGTFRDEQFF.

This sequence joins TRBV7-9 and TRBJ2-1; D not certain. CDR1 and CDR2 (germline): SEHNR, FQNEAQ (reference sequence). This CDR3 has 11 amino acids. Trimming stripped 3 bases from V and 5 bases from J, with 2 bases between. The CDR3 DNA reads as TGTGCCAGCAGCTTCAACAATGAGCAGTTCTTC. Its protein is CASSFNNEQFF.

The chain links TRBV19 to TRBJ2-7, with 7 bases that match TRBD1. Losses at the gene ends were 4 bases for V and 3 bases for J; bases not matched to a gene: 12. The CDR3 extends over 16 amino acids. The germline CDR1 and CDR2 sequences are LNHDA and SQIVND (reference sequence). The CDR3 coding sequence is TGTGCCAGTAGTAGCCGGGACAGAGGACATATCTACGAGCAGTACTTC. Residues: CASSSRDRGHIYEQYF.

This sequence joins TRBV4-1 and TRBJ2-1, with 8 nucleotides matching TRBD2. CDR1 MGHRA and CDR2 YSYEKL come from the germline V gene. Trimming cost V 4 bases and J 5 bases; bases outside gene matches: 7. The CDR3 spans 15 residues. The CDR3 DNA follows: TGCGCCAGCAGCCGCCTGAGAGCGGGGGACAATGAGCAGTTCTTC. Translation: CASSRLRAGDNEQFF.

The rearrangement links TRBV7-7 to TRBJ2-1; 10 nucleotides line up with TRBD1. Trimming took 1 base from V and 8 from J; bases not matched to a gene: 5. The CDR3 contains 15 residues. Looked up from germline, CDR1 is SSHAT and CDR2 is FNYEAQ (reference sequence). CDR3 bases: TGTGCCAGCAGCTTAGGCAGAGGGACAGGGGATGAGCAGTTCTTC. Encoded protein: CASSLGRGTGDEQFF.

This chain uses TRBV6-1 with TRBJ2-3; TRBD2 matches 9 bases. This CDR3 is 16 amino acids long. The V and J ends lost 3 bases and 3 bases, in that order; junction bases with no gene match: 7. CDR1 is MNHNS and CDR2 is SASEGT in the germline V gene. The CDR3 reads CASSDLSSGKTDTQYF. As DNA, the CDR3 is TGTGCCAGCAGTGATCTCTCTAGCGGGAAGACAGATACGCAGTATTTT.

The chain employs TRBV6-1 and TRBJ1-4, with a weak D call TRBD1 (5 bases). Germline-derived CDR1 and CDR2 are MNHNS and SASEGT. The CDR3 is made up of 15 amino acids. Trimming took off 3 bases at V and 5 bases at J, with 13 bases between the two ends. CDR3 nucleotides: TGTGCCAGCAGTGACTTCAGGGCGGAGAATGAAAAACTGTTTTTT. It is translated as CASSDFRAENEKLFF.

This clone was detected only a few times. A much larger clonotype is one base distant, so this may be a read error. This sample also contains other DNA sequences that code for the same CDR3. The genes are TRBV6-1 and TRBJ2-1; 8 bases agree with TRBD2. The CDR3 is 15 amino acids. Germline V gene lookup returns CDR1 MNHNS and CDR2 SASEGT. Trimming cost V 2 bases and J 0 bases; bases outside gene matches: 0. The CDR3 nucleotides are TGTGCCAGCAGTGAACTAGCGGGCTCCTACAATGAGCAGTTCTTC. This sequence encodes CASSELAGSYNEQFF.

The chain carries TRBV5-4 and TRBJ2-7, with 10 positions matching TRBD1. Germline CDR1 SGHNT, CDR2 YYREEE (reference sequence). The trim removed 2 bases at V and 7 bases at J, leaving 6 bases unmatched. There are 14 residues in the CDR3. The DNA of the CDR3 is TGTGCCAGCAGCTTTGGGACAGGGGCGAATGAGCAGTACTTC. This codes for CASSFGTGANEQYF.

The genes are TRBV29-1 and TRBJ1-1; 7 bases align to TRBD1. The V gene end was trimmed by 7 bases and the J gene end by 3 bases; junction bases not matched to a gene: 8. This CDR3 is built from 13 residues. Germline values: CDR1 SQVTM, CDR2 ANQGSEA. The CDR3 spells CSAETGWYTEAFF. DNA for the CDR3: TGCAGCGCGGAGACAGGGTGGTACACTGAAGCTTTCTTT.

This chain connects TRBV14 to TRBJ2-7; D is perhaps TRBD2 (6 bases). The V gene lost 0 bases and the J gene lost 4 bases, with 16 bases spanning the gap. Germline CDR1 is SGHDN and CDR2 is FVKESK. CDR3 size: 16 residues. The CDR3 sequence is CASSQDSGLGNYEQYF. In nucleotides, the CDR3 is TGTGCCAGCAGCCAAGATTCGGGACTCGGAAATTACGAGCAGTACTTC.

The chain joins TRBV29-1 to TRBJ1-2; no definite D call. Trimming pared 4 bases from V and 6 bases from J, leaving 9 bases between. The germline CDR1 and CDR2 sequences are SQVTM and ANQGSEA. The CDR3 has 11 residues. The CDR3 DNA sequence: TGCAGCGTTGCGCAGGCCCATGGCTACACCTTC. Encoded protein: CSVAQAHGYTF. Complete variable domain (other parts from reference TRBV29-1 and TRBJ1-2): SAVISQKPSRDICQRGTSLTIQCQVDSQVTMMFWYRQQPGQSLTLIATANQGSEATYESGFVIDKFPISRPNLTFSTLTVSNMSPEDSSIYLCSVAQAHGYTFGSGTRLTVV.

In its sample, this clone was seen once. The chain links TRBV27 to TRBJ1-1; 7 nucleotides agree with TRBD1. This CDR3 is built from 13 residues. V shed 5 bases and J 8 bases; nucleotides not matched to a gene: 8. Per the germline V gene, CDR1 is MNHEY and CDR2 is SMNVEV (reference sequence). CDR3 in amino acids: CASSMTGLGEAFF. For the CDR3, the DNA is TGTGCCAGCAGTATGACAGGGCTCGGGGAAGCTTTCTTT.

V usage is TRBV7-9 and J usage is TRBJ1-5; TRBD1 matches at 9 bases. The germline V gene encodes CDR1 SEHNR and CDR2 FQNEAQ (reference sequence). This CDR3 is built from 14 residues. Trimming at V came to 5 bases and at J to 8 bases, leaving 7 bases not matched to a gene. The CDR3 here is CASSAGTGLEPQHF. CDR3 coding DNA: TGTGCCAGCAGCGCTGGGACAGGGCTGGAGCCCCAGCATTTT.

In DNA, the CDR3 is TGCAGCGTTGAGACACAGGGATTTCAATATGGCTACACCTTC. Amino acid sequence: CSVETQGFQYGYTF. The rearrangement joins TRBV29-1 to TRBJ1-2, with D possibly matching TRBD1 (6 bases). The CDR3 extends over 14 amino acids. Trimming took 3 bases from V and 5 from J, leaving 16 bases between them. CDR1 SQVTM and CDR2 ANQGSEA come from the germline V gene.

V is TRBV6-5 and J is TRBJ2-7; D may be TRBD1 (6 bases). The V gene lost 0 bases and the J gene lost 5 bases, with 11 bases spanning the gap. The CDR3 length is 14 residues. CDR1 is MNHEY, CDR2 SVGAGI, per germline. CDR3 residues: CASSYSHRANEQYF. DNA of the CDR3: TGTGCCAGCAGTTACTCGCACAGGGCAAACGAGCAGTACTTC.

V and J are TRBV11-2 and TRBJ2-2, with D possibly TRBD2 on 6 matching bases. V lost 4 bases and J 7 bases, leaving 10 bases between the germline ends. Looked up from germline, CDR1 is SGHAT and CDR2 is FQNNGV. The CDR3 has 13 amino acids. CDR3 DNA: TGTGCCAGCAGCTCGGGACTGGGCGGGGAGCTGTTTTTT. This translates into CASSSGLGGELFF. Supplemented by reference TRBV11-2 and TRBJ2-2, the full variable domain reads EAGVAQSPRYKIIEKRQSVAFWCNPISGHATLYWYQQILGQGPKLLIQFQNNGVVDDSQLPKDRFSAERLKGVDSTLKIQPAKLEDSAVYLCASSSGLGGELFFGEGSRLTVL.

This clone has a handful of counts. The chain links TRBV11-2 to TRBJ1-1; 10 bases agree with TRBD1. Germline assignment: CDR1 SGHAT and CDR2 FQNNGV. CDR3 length: 14 residues. The trim removed 5 bases at V and 5 bases at J, leaving 5 bases unmatched. In DNA, the CDR3 is TGTGCCAGCAGCCTACTGGACAGGGGGACTGAAGCTTTCTTT. Protein: CASSLLDRGTEAFF.

The chain joins TRBV7-8 to TRBJ2-7, with 13 bases matching TRBD2. Germline V gene lookup returns CDR1 SGHVS and CDR2 FQNEAQ. The CDR3 runs 14 residues. With 8 bases clipped from V and 5 bases from J, the junction kept 6 bases outside the gene matches. The CDR3 is CASLEGTSGNEQYF. The CDR3 DNA sequence: TGTGCCAGCTTAGAGGGGACTAGCGGGAACGAGCAGTACTTC.